The following is a T cell receptor beta chain sequence with its context. The antigen it binds to is not known. Base qualities are not at hand, and no much larger clone is one base apart. In the paper's terms, the time point label means: approximately twelve months on ibrutinib. For TCR beta library preparation, about 2 micrograms of genomic DNA was extracted from cryopreserved PBMCs. Longitudinal blood samples from CLL patients on ibrutinib monotherapy underwent high-throughput TCR beta sequencing. The patients took part in an open-label, single-center phase 2 trial of ibrutinib monotherapy. The data were taken from a study of cytotoxic CD8 clonotypes in ibrutinib-treated CLL (dated by TCRdb to the early 2020s). Concerning the study at large: The cohort included approximately 15 treatment-naive and roughly 10 relapsed/refractory patients; 17 were IGHV unmutated. Cryopreserved peripheral blood mononuclear cells were obtained prior to treatment, at the time of response, and at either disease progression or sustained remission. Every sample from remission and from progressive disease was obtained while the patients were still on ibrutinib. On average, each sample yielded 255,043 productive templates and 85,000 to 95,000 productive rearrangements. Of the 86 participants in the trial, 20 to 30 had longitudinal samples available. Responses were partial in around 25 patients and complete in 2; after median about 63 months follow-up, around 15 stayed in remission and some twelve progressed. Samples at response were collected after a median of 12 months of treatment, with a range of roughly 6 to 40 months.

A MiSeq instrument was used for deep resolution sequencing, which targeted depths ranging from 1 in 1 million up to 1 in 200,000 T cells, with coverage averaging 10x for each clonotype. TCR beta libraries were generated with the immunoSEQ hsTCRB Kit. On the study's bioinformatics: Data were analyzed with ImmunoSEQ Data Assistant and ImmunoSEQ Analyzer, with V, D and J genes assigned per IMGT definitions. Clonality, with values ranging from 0 to 1, was calculated as one minus the normalized Shannon entropy of productive rearrangement frequencies. Public clonotype analysis was restricted to overrepresented clonotypes comprising at least 0.05% of each patient's repertoire. Repertoires from thirteen age-matched healthy donors in immuneACCESS were used as clonality controls. This immuneACCESS table, as held by TCRdb, lists in-frame sequences with V and J called but not all clones. Of the missing ones, under half trace to an unresolved V gene in checked studies; the others have no known cause. The DNA gave D and trimming, while V, J and clone size come from that table. In all, the sample holds about 140,000 clones, and 60% to 80% of those were seen once. The ten largest account for approximately 30% of the sample.

V gives up 6 bases and J gives up 0 bases, and the segment between their germline ends measures 9 bases. Via the germline V gene, CDR1 is MNHEY and CDR2 SVGAGI. Measured from the cysteine to the phenylalanine, the CDR3 is 14 residues long. CDR3 DNA is the only sequence kept; it has 42 bases, read in frame from the first base. Findings and caveats that apply to the study as a whole: Sampling times were not matched between sustained-remission and progressing patients, and lymph node repertoires were not studied. An increase in clonality was observed at ibrutinib response, with clonality remaining stable during sustained remission and falling back toward baseline at progression. Public clonotypes were found to be uncommon and were observed to contract or remain stable during treatment; the increase in clonality was shown to reflect expansion of private clonotypes at ibrutinib response. Baseline clonality exceeded that of age-matched healthy donors and correlated strongly with circulating CD8+ T-cell counts.

Here the chain combines TRBV6-5 and TRBJ1-3, and possibly TRBD1, on 6 matching bases. Sequencing used PBMCs, obtained after 12 months of ibrutinib treatment. This TCR was recovered from a human donor with chronic lymphocytic leukemia. The DNA reads TGTGCCAGCAGCGGGGGCTACTCTGGAAACACCATATATTTT. Protein translation: CASSGGYSGNTIYF.